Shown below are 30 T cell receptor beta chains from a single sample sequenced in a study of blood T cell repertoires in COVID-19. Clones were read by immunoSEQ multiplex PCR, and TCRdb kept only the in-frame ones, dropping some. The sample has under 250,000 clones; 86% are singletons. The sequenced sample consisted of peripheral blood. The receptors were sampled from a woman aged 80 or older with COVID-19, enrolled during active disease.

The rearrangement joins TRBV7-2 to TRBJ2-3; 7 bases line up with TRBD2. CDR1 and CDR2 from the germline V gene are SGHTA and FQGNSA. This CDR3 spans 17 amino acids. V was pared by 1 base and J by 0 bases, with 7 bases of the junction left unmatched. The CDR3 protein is CASSLGDYGASTDTQYF. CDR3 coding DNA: TGTGCCAGCAGCTTAGGGGACTACGGTGCTAGCACAGATACGCAGTATTTT.

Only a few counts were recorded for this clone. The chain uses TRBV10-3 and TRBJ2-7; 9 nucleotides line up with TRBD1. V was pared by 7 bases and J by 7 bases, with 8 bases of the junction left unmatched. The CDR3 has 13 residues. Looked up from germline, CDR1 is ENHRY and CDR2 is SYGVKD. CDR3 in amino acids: CAITGQGNEEQYF. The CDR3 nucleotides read TGTGCCATCACGGGACAGGGAAATGAAGAGCAGTACTTC.

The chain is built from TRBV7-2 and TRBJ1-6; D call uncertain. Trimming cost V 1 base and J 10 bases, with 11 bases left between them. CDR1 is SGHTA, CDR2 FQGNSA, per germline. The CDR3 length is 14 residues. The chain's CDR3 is CASSLGGEGSPLHF. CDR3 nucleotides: TGTGCCAGCAGCTTAGGGGGAGAAGGATCACCCCTCCACTTT.

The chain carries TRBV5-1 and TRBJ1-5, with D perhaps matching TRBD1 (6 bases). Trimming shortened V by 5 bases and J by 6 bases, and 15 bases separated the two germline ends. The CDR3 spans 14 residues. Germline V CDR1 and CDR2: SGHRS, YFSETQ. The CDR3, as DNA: TGCGCCAGCAGTACAGGGATGGCTGGTCAGCCCCAGCATTTT. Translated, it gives CASSTGMAGQPQHF.

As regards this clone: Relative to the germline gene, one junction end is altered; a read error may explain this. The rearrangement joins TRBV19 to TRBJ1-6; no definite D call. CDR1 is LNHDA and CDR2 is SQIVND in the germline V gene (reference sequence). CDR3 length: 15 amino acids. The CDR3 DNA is TGTGCCAGTAGTGTAGATGGTACTTATAATTCACCCCTCCACTTT. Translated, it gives CASSVDGTYNSPLHF.

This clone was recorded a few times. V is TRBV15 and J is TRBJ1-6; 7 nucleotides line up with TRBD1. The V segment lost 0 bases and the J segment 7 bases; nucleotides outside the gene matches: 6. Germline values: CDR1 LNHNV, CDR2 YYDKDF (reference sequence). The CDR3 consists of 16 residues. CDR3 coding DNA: TGTGCCACCAGCAGAGATCGGGACAGATCCAATTCACCCCTCCACTTT. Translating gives CATSRDRDRSNSPLHF.

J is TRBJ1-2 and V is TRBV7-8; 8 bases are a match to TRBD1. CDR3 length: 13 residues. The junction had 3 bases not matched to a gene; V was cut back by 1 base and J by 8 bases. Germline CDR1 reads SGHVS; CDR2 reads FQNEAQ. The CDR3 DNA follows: TGTGCCAGCAGCTTAGGGACAGGGTACGGCTACACCTTC. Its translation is CASSLGTGYGYTF.

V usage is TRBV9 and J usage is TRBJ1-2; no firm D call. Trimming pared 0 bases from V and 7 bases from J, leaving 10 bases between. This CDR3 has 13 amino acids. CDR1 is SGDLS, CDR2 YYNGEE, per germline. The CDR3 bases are TGTGCCAGCAGCGTAGAGGCATCGGGTGGCTACACCTTC. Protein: CASSVEASGGYTF.

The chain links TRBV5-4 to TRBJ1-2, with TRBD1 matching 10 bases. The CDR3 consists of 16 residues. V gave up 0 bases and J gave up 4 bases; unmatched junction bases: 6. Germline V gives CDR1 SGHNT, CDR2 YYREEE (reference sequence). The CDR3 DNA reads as TGTGCCAGCAGCTTGGTCCCGGGACAGGGGAGCTATGGCTACACCTTC. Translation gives CASSLVPGQGSYGYTF.

CDR3 in amino acids: CASRSGDFTGELFF. The CDR3 DNA sequence: TGTGCCAGCAGGTCAGGGGATTTCACCGGGGAGCTGTTTTTT. The rearrangement uses TRBV7-9 and TRBJ2-2; tentatively, D is TRBD1 (6 bases). Germline V gene lookup returns CDR1 SEHNR and CDR2 FQNEAQ (reference sequence). The CDR3 runs to 14 residues. The V end was cut by 6 bases, the J end by 4 bases, with 12 bases between.

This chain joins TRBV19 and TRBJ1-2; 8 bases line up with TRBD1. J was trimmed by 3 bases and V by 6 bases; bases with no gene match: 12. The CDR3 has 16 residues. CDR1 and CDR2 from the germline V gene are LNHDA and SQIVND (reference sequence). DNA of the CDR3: TGTGCCAGTAGACACAGAACCGGGACAGGAGACTATGGCTACACCTTC. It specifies CASRHRTGTGDYGYTF.

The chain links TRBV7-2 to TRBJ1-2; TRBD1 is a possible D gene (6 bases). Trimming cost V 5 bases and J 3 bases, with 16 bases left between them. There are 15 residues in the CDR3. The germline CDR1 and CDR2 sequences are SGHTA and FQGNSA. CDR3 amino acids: CASSKGQPSYYGYTF. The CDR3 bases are TGTGCCAGCAGCAAAGGACAGCCTTCTTACTATGGCTACACCTTC.

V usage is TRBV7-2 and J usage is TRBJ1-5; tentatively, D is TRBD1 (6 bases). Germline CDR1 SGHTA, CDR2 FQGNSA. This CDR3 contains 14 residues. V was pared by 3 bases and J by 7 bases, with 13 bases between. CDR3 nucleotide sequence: TGTGCCAGCAGCTTGGCGGGGGGCAGGCAGCCCCAGCATTTT. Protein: CASSLAGGRQPQHF.

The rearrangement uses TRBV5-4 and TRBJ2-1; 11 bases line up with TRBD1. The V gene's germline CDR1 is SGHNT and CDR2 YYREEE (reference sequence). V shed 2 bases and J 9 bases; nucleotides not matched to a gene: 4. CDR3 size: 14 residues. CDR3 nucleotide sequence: TGTGCCAGCAGCTTACCGGGACAGGGGGGTGAGCAGTTCTTC. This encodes CASSLPGQGGEQFF.

For the CDR3, the DNA is TGTGCCAGCAGCCAGAAGGGGGGGCTCTCTGGAAACACCATATATTTT. Protein product: CASSQKGGLSGNTIYF. The J gene is TRBJ1-3, the V gene TRBV3-1 (or the pseudogene TRBV3-2); TRBD1 is a possible D gene (6 bases). CDR1 and CDR2 (germline): LGHDT, YNNKEL (reference sequence). There are 16 residues in the CDR3. Trimming shortened V by 3 bases and J by 0 bases, and 12 bases separated the two germline ends.

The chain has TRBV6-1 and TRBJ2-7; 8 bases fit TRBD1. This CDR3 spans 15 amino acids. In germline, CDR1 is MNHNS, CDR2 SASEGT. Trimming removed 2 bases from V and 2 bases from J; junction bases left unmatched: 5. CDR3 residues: CASSEQGASTYEQYV. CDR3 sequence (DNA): TGTGCCAGCAGTGAACAGGGGGCATCCACCTACGAGCAGTACGTC.

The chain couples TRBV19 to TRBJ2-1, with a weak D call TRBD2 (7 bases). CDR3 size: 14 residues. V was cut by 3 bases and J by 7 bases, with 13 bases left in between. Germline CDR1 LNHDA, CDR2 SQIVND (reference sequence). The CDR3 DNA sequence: TGTGCCAGTAGTATGGGGGGGGCTGGTAATGAGCAGTTCTTC. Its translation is CASSMGGAGNEQFF.

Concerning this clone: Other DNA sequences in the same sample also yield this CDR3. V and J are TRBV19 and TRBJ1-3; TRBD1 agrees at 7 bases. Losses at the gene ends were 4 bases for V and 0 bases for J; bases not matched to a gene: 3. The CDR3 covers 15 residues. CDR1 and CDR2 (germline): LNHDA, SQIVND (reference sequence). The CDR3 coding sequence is TGTGCCAGTAGTACCGGACAGGCCTCTGGAAACACCATATATTTT. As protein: CASSTGQASGNTIYF.

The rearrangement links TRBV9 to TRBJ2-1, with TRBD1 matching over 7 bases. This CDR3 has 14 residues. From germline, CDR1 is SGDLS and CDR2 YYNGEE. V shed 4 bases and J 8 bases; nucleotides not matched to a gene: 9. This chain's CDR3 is CASSTSGQPYEQFF. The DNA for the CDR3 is TGTGCCAGCAGCACGTCGGGACAGCCCTATGAGCAGTTCTTC.

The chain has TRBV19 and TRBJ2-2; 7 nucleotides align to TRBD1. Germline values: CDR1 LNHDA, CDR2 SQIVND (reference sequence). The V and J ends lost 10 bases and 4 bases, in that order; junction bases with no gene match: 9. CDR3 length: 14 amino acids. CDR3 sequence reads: CATSGTASTGELFF. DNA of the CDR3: TGTGCCACCTCCGGGACAGCTAGCACCGGGGAGCTGTTTTTT. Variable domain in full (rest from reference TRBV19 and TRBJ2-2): DGGITQSPKYLFRKEGQNVTLSCEQNLNHDAMYWYRQDPGQGLRLIYYSQIVNDFQKGDIAEGYSVSREKKESFPLTVTSAQKNPTAFYLCATSGTASTGELFFGEGSRLTVL.

CDR3 protein: CASSHVGGATGNTIYF. CDR3 bases: TGTGCCAGCAGCCACGTCGGGGGGGCGACTGGAAACACCATATATTTT. The chain links TRBV5-6 to TRBJ1-3; a weak D match, TRBD1 (6 bases). Trimming removed 4 bases from V and 2 bases from J, with 16 bases in between. The CDR3 covers 16 residues. Germline V gives CDR1 SGHDT, CDR2 YYEEEE.

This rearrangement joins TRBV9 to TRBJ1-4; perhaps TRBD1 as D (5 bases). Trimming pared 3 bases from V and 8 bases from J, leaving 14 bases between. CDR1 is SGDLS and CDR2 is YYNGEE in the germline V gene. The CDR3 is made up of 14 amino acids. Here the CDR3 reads CASSARDFGEKLFF. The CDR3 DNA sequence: TGTGCCAGCAGCGCCCGGGACTTCGGCGAAAAACTGTTTTTT.

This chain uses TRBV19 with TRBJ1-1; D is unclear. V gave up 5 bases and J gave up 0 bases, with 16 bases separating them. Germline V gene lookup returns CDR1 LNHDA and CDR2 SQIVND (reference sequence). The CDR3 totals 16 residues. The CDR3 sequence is CASSETAITMNTEAFF. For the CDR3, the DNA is TGTGCCAGTAGTGAAACAGCTATAACCATGAACACTGAAGCTTTCTTT.

CDR3 nucleotide sequence: TGTGCCAGCACTGGACAGGCGGCCCCGAACACTGAAGCTTTCTTT. This gives the protein CASTGQAAPNTEAFF. The chain recombines TRBV7-9 with TRBJ1-1; 7 bases match TRBD1. The CDR3 totals 15 residues. Germline lookup yields CDR1 SEHNR and CDR2 FQNEAQ (reference sequence). The V and J ends lost 7 bases and 1 base, in that order; junction bases with no gene match: 9.

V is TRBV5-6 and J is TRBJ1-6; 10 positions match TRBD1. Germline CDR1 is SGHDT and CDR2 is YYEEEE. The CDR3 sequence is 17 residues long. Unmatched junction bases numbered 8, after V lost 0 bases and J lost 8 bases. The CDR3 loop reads CASSLVGTGAVDSPLHF. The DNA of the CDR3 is TGTGCCAGCAGCTTGGTTGGGACAGGGGCGGTCGATTCACCCCTCCACTTT.

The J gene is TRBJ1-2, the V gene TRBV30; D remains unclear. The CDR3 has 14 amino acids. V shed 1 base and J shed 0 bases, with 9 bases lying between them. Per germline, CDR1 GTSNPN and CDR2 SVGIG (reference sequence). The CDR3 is CAWSGYPPNYGYTF. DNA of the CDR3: TGTGCCTGGAGTGGTTATCCTCCTAACTATGGCTACACCTTC.

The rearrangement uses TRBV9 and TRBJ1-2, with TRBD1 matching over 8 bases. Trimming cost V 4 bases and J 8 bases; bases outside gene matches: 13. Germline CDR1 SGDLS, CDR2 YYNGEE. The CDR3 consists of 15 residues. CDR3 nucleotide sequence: TGTGCCAGCAGCAGGTTGGACAGGGAAGTTGTAGGCTACACCTTC. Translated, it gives CASSRLDREVVGYTF. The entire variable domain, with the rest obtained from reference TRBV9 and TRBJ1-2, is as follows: DSGVTQTPKHLITATGQRVTLRCSPRSGDLSVYWYQQSLDQGLQFLIQYYNGEERAKGNILERFSAQQFPDLHSELNLSSLELGDSALYFCASSRLDREVVGYTFGSGTRLTVV.

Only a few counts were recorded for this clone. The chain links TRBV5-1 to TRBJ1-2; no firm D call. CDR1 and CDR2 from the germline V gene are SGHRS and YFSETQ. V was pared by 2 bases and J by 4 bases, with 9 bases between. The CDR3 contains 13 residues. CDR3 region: CASSFEVTYGYTF. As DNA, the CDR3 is TGCGCCAGCAGCTTCGAGGTTACCTATGGCTACACCTTC.

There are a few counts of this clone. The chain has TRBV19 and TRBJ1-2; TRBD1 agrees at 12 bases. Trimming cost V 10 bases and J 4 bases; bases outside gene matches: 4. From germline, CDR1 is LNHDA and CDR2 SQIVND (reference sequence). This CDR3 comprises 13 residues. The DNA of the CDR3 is TGTGCCACCCGGGACAGGGGGCTCTATGGCTACACCTTC. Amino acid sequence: CATRDRGLYGYTF.

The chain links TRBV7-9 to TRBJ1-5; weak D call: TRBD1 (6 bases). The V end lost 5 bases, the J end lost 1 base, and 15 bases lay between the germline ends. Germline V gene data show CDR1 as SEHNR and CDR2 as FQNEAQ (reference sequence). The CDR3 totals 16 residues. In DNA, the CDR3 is TGTGCCAGCAGCCTACAGGGTATGATAAGCAATCAGCCCCAGCATTTT. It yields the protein CASSLQGMISNQPQHF.